The 8 T cell receptor beta chains in this list originate from one sample, sequenced in a study of T cell responses to AZD1222 COVID-19 vaccine. The repertoire was sequenced with immunoSEQ multiplex PCR; TCRdb's copy has only in-frame clones and lacks some. This repertoire shows about 130,000 clones, 90% to 95% found once; its top ten account for roughly 7.1%. The specimen was peripheral blood, collected 28 days after the second AZD1222 dose. Receptors originate from an adult who received the AZD1222 COVID-19 vaccine.

This chain joins TRBV5-1 and TRBJ2-2; weak D call: TRBD2 (6 bases). This CDR3 spans 13 amino acids. V lost 4 bases and J lost 6, with 10 bases in between. CDR1 is SGHRS, CDR2 YFSETQ, per germline. CDR3 nucleotide sequence: TGCGCCAGCAGCAGGAGGGAATCCGGGGAGCTGTTTTTT. Protein sequence: CASSRRESGELFF.

The chain combines TRBV18 with TRBJ1-2; TRBD1 matches 11 bases. Losses at the gene ends were 3 bases for V and 3 bases for J; bases not matched to a gene: 6. Germline CDR1 KGHSH, CDR2 LQKENI. CDR3 size: 16 residues. The CDR3 region has the DNA TGTGCCAGCTCACCGTTTCCGGGACAGGGGGACTATGGCTACACCTTC. It codes for CASSPFPGQGDYGYTF.

This clone has a single count. The V call is TRBV7-6, the J call TRBJ2-7; the D gene is possibly TRBD2 (6 bases). Germline V CDR1 and CDR2: SGHVS, FNYEAQ. V lost 5 bases and J lost 2, with 13 bases in between. CDR3 length: 14 amino acids. CDR3 coding DNA: TGTGCCAGCAGCCCGCGGGACGGAACCTACGAGCAGTACTTC. The encoded protein is CASSPRDGTYEQYF. The full variable domain, completed using reference TRBV7-6 and TRBJ2-7, is GAGVSQSPRYKVTKRGQDVALRCDPISGHVSLYWYRQALGQGPEFLTYFNYEAQQDKSGLPNDRFSAERPEGSISTLTIQRTEQRDSAMYRCASSPRDGTYEQYFGPGTRLTVT.

J is TRBJ2-7 and V is TRBV30; D is unresolved. V shed 4 bases and J shed 0 bases, with 7 bases lying between them. CDR1 and CDR2 (germline): GTSNPN, SVGIG (reference sequence). The CDR3 sequence is 12 residues long. The CDR3 loop reads CAWKQSSYEQYF. Written as DNA, the CDR3 is TGTGCCTGGAAACAAAGCTCCTACGAGCAGTACTTC.

The chain is built from TRBV29-1 and TRBJ1-3; D is uncertain. CDR1 is SQVTM, CDR2 ANQGSEA, per germline. V shed 1 base and J shed 4 bases, with 14 bases lying between them. This CDR3 has 15 residues. The CDR3 DNA reads as TGCAGCGTTGAAGTCCGACTCCTAGGAGGAAACACCATATATTTT. It codes for CSVEVRLLGGNTIYF.

J is TRBJ1-5 and V is TRBV6-2 or TRBV6-3, with D possibly TRBD1 on 5 matching bases. The CDR3 has 15 amino acids. Trimming pared 2 bases from V and 7 bases from J, leaving 15 bases between. CDR1 is MNHEY, CDR2 SVGEGT, per germline. In nucleotides, the CDR3 is TGTGCCAGCAGTTACGATAGGAAAGGGGTCCAGCCCCAGCATTTT. Amino acids: CASSYDRKGVQPQHF.

The chain couples TRBV14 to TRBJ1-2, with D possibly being TRBD1 (5 bases). Deletions cut 0 bases from V and 8 bases from J, with 19 bases between. CDR3 size: 16 residues. Germline assignment: CDR1 SGHDN and CDR2 FVKESK. CDR3 coding DNA: TGTGCCAGCAGCCAAGAGGAGTTATTCAGGGTTGGCGGCTACACCTTC. This sequence encodes CASSQEELFRVGGYTF.

This clone has only one observation. This chain connects TRBV2 to TRBJ1-1; TRBD1 matches at 7 bases. CDR1 SNHLY and CDR2 FYNNEI come from the germline V gene. V shed 7 bases and J 3 bases; nucleotides not matched to a gene: 11. The CDR3 consists of 15 residues. The CDR3 nucleotides read TGTGCCAGCACCGCCGAGGGACAGAGTTACACTGAAGCTTTCTTT. This translates into CASTAEGQSYTEAFF.